The sequence of this T cell receptor beta chain was determined in a study of blood T cell repertoires in COVID-19. At the level of the study: Specimens from acute and convalescent COVID-19 originated in the United States, Italy and Spain.

Only in-frame clones appear in the TCRdb table, and some are missing; sequencing was by immunoSEQ multiplex PCR. The table includes 250,000 to 400,000 clones, 88% detected once. CDR1 is MNHEY and CDR2 is SMNVEV in the germline V gene (reference sequence). V dropped 6 bases and J dropped 8 bases, with 13 bases sitting between them. There are 13 residues in the CDR3. Material: peripheral blood. V is TRBV27 and J is TRBJ2-2, with D possibly TRBD2 on 6 matching bases. The source of this sequence is a woman in her twenties or thirties with COVID-19, enrolled during active disease. The CDR3 bases are TGTGCCAGCAGAGGACTACTGGGTGGGGAGCTGTTTTTT. Its translation: CASRGLLGGELFF.